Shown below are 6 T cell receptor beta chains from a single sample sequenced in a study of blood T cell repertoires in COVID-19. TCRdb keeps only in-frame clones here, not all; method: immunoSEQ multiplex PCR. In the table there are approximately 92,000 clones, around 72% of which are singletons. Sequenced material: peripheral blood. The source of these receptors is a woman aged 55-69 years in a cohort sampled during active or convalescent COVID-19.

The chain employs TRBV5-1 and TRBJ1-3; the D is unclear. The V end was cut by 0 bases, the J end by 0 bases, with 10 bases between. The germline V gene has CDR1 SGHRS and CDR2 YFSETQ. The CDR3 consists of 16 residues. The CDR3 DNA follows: TGCGCCAGCAGCTTGGGGAGACGGAACTCTGGAAACACCATATATTTT. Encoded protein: CASSLGRRNSGNTIYF.

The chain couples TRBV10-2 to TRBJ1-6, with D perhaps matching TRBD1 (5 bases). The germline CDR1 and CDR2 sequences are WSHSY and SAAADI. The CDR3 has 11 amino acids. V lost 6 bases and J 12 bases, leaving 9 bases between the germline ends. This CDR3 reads CASRFQGPLHF. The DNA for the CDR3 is TGCGCCAGCAGATTCCAGGGACCCCTCCACTTT.

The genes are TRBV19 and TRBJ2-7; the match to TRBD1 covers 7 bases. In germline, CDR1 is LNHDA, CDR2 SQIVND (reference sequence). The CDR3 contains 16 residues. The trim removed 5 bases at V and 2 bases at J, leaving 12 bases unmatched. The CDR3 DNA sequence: TGTGCCAGTAGTCACCAAGGGGGCGCGATTGCCTACGAGCAGTACTTC. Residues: CASSHQGGAIAYEQYF.

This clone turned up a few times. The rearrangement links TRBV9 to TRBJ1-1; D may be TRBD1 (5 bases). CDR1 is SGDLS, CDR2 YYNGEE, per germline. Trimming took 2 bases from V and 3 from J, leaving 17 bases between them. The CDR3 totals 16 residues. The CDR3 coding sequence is TGTGCCAGCAGCGTTGCTGTTGTGTCCAGGGACACTGAAGCTTTCTTT. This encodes CASSVAVVSRDTEAFF.

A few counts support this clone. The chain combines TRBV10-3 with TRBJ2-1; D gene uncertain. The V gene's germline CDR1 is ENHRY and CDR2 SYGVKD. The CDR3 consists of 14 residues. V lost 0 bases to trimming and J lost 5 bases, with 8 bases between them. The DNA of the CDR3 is TGTGCCATCAGTGAGTCGATACAGCACAATGAGCAGTTCTTC. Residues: CAISESIQHNEQFF.

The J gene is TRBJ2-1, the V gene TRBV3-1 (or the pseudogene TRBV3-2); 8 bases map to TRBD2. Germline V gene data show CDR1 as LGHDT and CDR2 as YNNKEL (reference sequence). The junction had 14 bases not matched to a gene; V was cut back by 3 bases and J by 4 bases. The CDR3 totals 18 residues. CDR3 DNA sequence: TGTGCCAGCAGCCATTTACCAGTTTTTTTAGCGGGATACAATGAGCAGTTCTTC. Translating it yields CASSHLPVFLAGYNEQFF.